The 13 T cell receptor beta chains given below trace back to one sample, sequenced in a study of control samples from healthy donors and cancer patients. Sequencing used immunoSEQ multiplex PCR; TCRdb keeps in-frame clones, though not all of them. The table includes around 140,000 clones, about 90% detected once. The sequenced material came from blood. The receptors originated from a man aged 18-30 years in good health.

The chain has TRBV2 and TRBJ1-5; D is possibly TRBD1 (6 bases). CDR3 size: 15 residues. V was trimmed by 3 bases and J by 6 bases, leaving 15 bases between them. From germline, CDR1 is SNHLY and CDR2 FYNNEI. The CDR3 reads CASSDGRGAIQPQHF. The CDR3 coding sequence is TGTGCCAGCAGTGATGGGCGGGGGGCGATTCAGCCCCAGCATTTT.

The rearrangement links TRBV27 to TRBJ2-7; TRBD2 matches at 8 bases. The CDR3 runs to 16 residues. Losses at the gene ends were 2 bases for V and 5 bases for J; bases not matched to a gene: 11. Germline V gene data show CDR1 as MNHEY and CDR2 as SMNVEV (reference sequence). As DNA, the CDR3 is TGTGCCAGCAGTTTAGATCCTAGCGGGTCGTACCACGAGCAGTACTTC. Translating it yields CASSLDPSGSYHEQYF.

This chain uses TRBV19 with TRBJ2-5; the D is unclear. This CDR3 comprises 14 residues. The germline gives CDR1 LNHDA, CDR2 SQIVND (reference sequence). The V and J ends lost 1 base and 7 bases respectively, with 13 bases between them. In nucleotides, the CDR3 is TGTGCCAGTAGTATAGTTACCACACCGGGGACCCAGTACTTC. This translates into CASSIVTTPGTQYF.

This sequence joins TRBV2 and TRBJ2-7; 8 positions match TRBD1. Germline V gene lookup returns CDR1 SNHLY and CDR2 FYNNEI. V shed 7 bases and J 2 bases; nucleotides not matched to a gene: 13. The CDR3 is made up of 16 amino acids. The CDR3 spells CASTRPPGQDTYEQYF. DNA of the CDR3: TGTGCCAGCACTAGACCTCCGGGACAGGACACCTACGAGCAGTACTTC.

This chain connects TRBV27 to TRBJ1-5; a possible D gene is TRBD1 (5 bases). This CDR3 has 14 amino acids. V shed 5 bases and J shed 8 bases, with 16 bases lying between them. Germline V CDR1 and CDR2: MNHEY, SMNVEV (reference sequence). CDR3 nucleotides: TGTGCCAGCAGTCCCACGCGGGGCCTGGAGCCCCAGCATTTT. Its translation is CASSPTRGLEPQHF.

The V and J genes are TRBV30 and TRBJ2-2; D uncertain. CDR1 and CDR2 from the germline V gene are GTSNPN and SVGIG (reference sequence). The length of the CDR3 is 14 residues. The V gene lost 2 bases and the J gene lost 0 bases, with 7 bases spanning the gap. CDR3 protein: CAWSCATNTGELFF. The CDR3, as DNA: TGTGCCTGGAGTTGTGCGACGAACACCGGGGAGCTGTTTTTT.

The V call is TRBV15, the J call TRBJ1-2, with a weak D call TRBD1 (6 bases). Germline CDR1 and CDR2: LNHNV and YYDKDF (reference sequence). This CDR3 is 15 amino acids long. The V end lost 6 bases, the J end lost 0 bases, and 14 bases lay between the germline ends. The CDR3 spells CATRKGGNSNYGYTF. Written as DNA, the CDR3 is TGTGCCACCAGGAAGGGGGGGAATTCTAACTATGGCTACACCTTC. The full variable domain, in which reference TRBV15 and TRBJ1-2 provide the parts outside the CDR3, is DAMVIQNPRYQVTQFGKPVTLSCSQTLNHNVMYWYQQKSSQAPKLLFHYYDKDFNNEADTPDNFQSRRPNTSFCFLDIRSPGLGDTAMYLCATRKGGNSNYGYTFGSGTRLTVV.

The chain carries TRBV10-3 and TRBJ2-7, with 7 nucleotides matching TRBD1. V lost 4 bases to trimming and J lost 4 bases; unmatched junction nucleotides: 1. The CDR3 totals 12 residues. The germline V gene encodes CDR1 ENHRY and CDR2 SYGVKD. As DNA, the CDR3 is TGTGCCATCAGTGGGGACAGTTACGAGCAGTACTTC. Amino acid sequence: CAISGDSYEQYF.

Only one count was recorded for this clone. This chain uses TRBV11-2 with TRBJ1-3; TRBD1 matches at 9 bases. With V trimmed by 4 bases and J by 0 bases, 7 bases remained unmatched. Germline V lookup: CDR1 SGHAT, CDR2 FQNNGV. The CDR3 runs to 17 residues. For the CDR3, the DNA is TGTGCCAGCAGCTCGATGACAGGGGGAAGCTCTGGAAACACCATATATTTT. This encodes CASSSMTGGSSGNTIYF.

The chain joins TRBV7-2 to TRBJ2-5; 10 bases fit TRBD2. The CDR3 is 17 residues long. CDR1 is SGHTA, CDR2 FQGNSA, per germline. With V trimmed by 0 bases and J by 4 bases, 8 bases remained unmatched. The CDR3 DNA is TGTGCCAGCAGCTTAGCGTTAGCGGGGGGCCCAGCAGAGACCCAGTACTTC. Translated: CASSLALAGGPAETQYF.

V usage is TRBV25-1 and J usage is TRBJ1-2, with a weak D call TRBD1 (6 bases). Trimming shortened V by 3 bases and J by 1 base, and 12 bases separated the two germline ends. Germline loops: CDR1 MGHDK, CDR2 SYGVNS. The CDR3 totals 15 residues. CDR3 DNA sequence: TGTGCCAGCAGTGATTTAGGACAGCTTAACTATGGCTACACCTTC. This sequence encodes CASSDLGQLNYGYTF.

Only one count was recorded for this clone. V and J are TRBV7-3 and TRBJ1-1, with a weak D call TRBD1 (5 bases). V was pared by 1 base and J by 6 bases, with 12 bases between. The CDR3 is 14 amino acids. Germline CDR1 SGHTA, CDR2 FQGTGA. CDR3 nucleotides: TGTGCCAGCAGCTTAATTGGGGGAATGGCTGAAGCTTTCTTT. This gives the protein CASSLIGGMAEAFF.

Only a few counts were recorded for this clone. V is TRBV6-4 and J is TRBJ2-7; D call uncertain. The CDR3 extends over 10 amino acids. Trimming left V 6 bases short and J 6 bases short, with 6 bases between. Germline V gives CDR1 MRHNA, CDR2 SNTAGT. The CDR3 DNA reads TGTGCCAGCAGGAGTTTCGAGCAGTACTTC. Its protein product is CASRSFEQYF.